This T cell receptor (beta chain) was sequenced in a study of blood T cell repertoires in COVID-19. In the study's own analysis: Quantification of nucleated cells was approximated via reference gene primer amplification. Produced via immunoSEQ multiplex PCR; TCRdb's table is partial and in-frame only. From that table come the V and J calls and clone size; the DNA was used to work out D and trimming. This table has a few hundred thousand clones, around nine tenths appearing once. The junction had 7 bases not matched to a gene; V was cut back by 6 bases and J by 6 bases. CDR3 length: 13 amino acids. Germline CDR1 is LNHNV and CDR2 is YYDKDF (reference sequence).

Source material: PBMCs or T cells enriched from blood (not recorded which). The chain links TRBV15 to TRBJ2-7; 8 bases align to TRBD1. The clonotype was recovered from a woman under 40 who had recovered from COVID-19. CDR3 nucleotide sequence: TGTGCCACCAGAAGGACAGGGACGGGCGAGCAGTACTTC. It codes for CATRRTGTGEQYF.